These 13 T cell receptor beta chains originate from one sample sequenced in a study of blood T cell repertoires in COVID-19. TCRdb's copy holds only in-frame clones and misses some; the assay was immunoSEQ multiplex PCR. The sample lists more than 55,000 clones; approximately 90% were seen once. Sequencing was performed on peripheral blood. Receptor source: a woman older than 75 with acute or convalescent COVID-19.

This chain links TRBV11-3 with TRBJ2-7; weak D call: TRBD1 (5 bases). Germline V gene lookup returns CDR1 SGHNT and CDR2 YENEEA. V lost 4 bases and J lost 6, with 19 bases in between. CDR3 length: 15 amino acids. The CDR3 nucleotides read TGTGCCAGCAGCTCGTCGACAGTCCATACGGCCGAGCAGTACTTC. It codes for CASSSSTVHTAEQYF.

The chain has TRBV24-1 and TRBJ2-3, with 14 positions matching TRBD2. This CDR3 is 16 amino acids long. Unmatched junction bases numbered 5, after V lost 4 bases and J lost 6 bases. Germline lookup yields CDR1 KGHDR and CDR2 SFDVKD. In DNA form, the CDR3 reads TGTGCCACCAGTGACCCGGGACTAGCGGGAGCGGATACGCAGTATTTT. Encoded protein: CATSDPGLAGADTQYF.

The genes are TRBV27 and TRBJ2-2; D gene ambiguous. Germline CDR1 MNHEY, CDR2 SMNVEV (reference sequence). The CDR3 covers 12 residues. Trimming cost V 5 bases and J 3 bases, with 4 bases left between them. The CDR3 sequence: CASSPYTGELFF. CDR3 sequence (DNA): TGTGCCAGCAGTCCGTACACCGGGGAGCTGTTTTTT.

The chain carries TRBV4-1 and TRBJ1-3; a possible D gene is TRBD1 (5 bases). The CDR3 has 15 residues. Germline V gene lookup returns CDR1 MGHRA and CDR2 YSYEKL. Trimming pared 4 bases from V and 0 bases from J, leaving 10 bases between. The CDR3 bases are TGCGCCAGCAGCCCAGGAGGGGTCTCTGGAAACACCATATATTTT. Its protein is CASSPGGVSGNTIYF.

This sequence joins TRBV30 and TRBJ1-1, with 9 positions matching TRBD1. This CDR3 has 13 amino acids. CDR1 and CDR2 from the germline V gene are GTSNPN and SVGIG (reference sequence). Germline trimming cut 0 bases from V and 7 bases from J; bases unmatched to any gene: 3. The CDR3 DNA reads TGTGCCTGGAGTGTACAGGGGGCGAGTGAAGCTTTCTTT. This translates into CAWSVQGASEAFF.

This chain links TRBV19 with TRBJ2-7, with 10 bases matching TRBD1. Germline loops: CDR1 LNHDA, CDR2 SQIVND (reference sequence). The CDR3 runs to 16 residues. V trimming: 3 bases; J trimming: 7 bases; junction bases outside the gene matches: 12. The CDR3 DNA reads as TGTGCCAGTAGTATTGATTGGACAGGGGGTTTGATGGAGCAGTACTTC. Translation gives CASSIDWTGGLMEQYF.

V and J are TRBV5-1 and TRBJ2-1, with TRBD1 matching over 8 bases. CDR1 and CDR2 from the germline V gene are SGHRS and YFSETQ. J lost 6 bases, V lost 4 bases, and 12 bases had no gene match. CDR3 size: 16 residues. Here the CDR3 DNA reads TGCGCCAGCAGCGAACGCGTATCAACAGGGGGCAATGAGCAGTTCTTC. This codes for CASSERVSTGGNEQFF.

This chain links TRBV2 with TRBJ1-2; 7 bases are a match to TRBD1. CDR3 length: 12 residues. With 6 bases clipped from V and 8 bases from J, the junction kept 6 bases outside the gene matches. Looked up from germline, CDR1 is SNHLY and CDR2 is FYNNEI. The CDR3 DNA is TGTGCCAGCAGCTCGACAGGGTCGGGCTACACCTTC. Amino acids: CASSSTGSGYTF.

The chain employs TRBV3-1 (or the pseudogene TRBV3-2) and TRBJ2-6, with TRBD1 identical over 9 bases. The CDR3 loop spans 18 amino acids. Trimming cost V 4 bases and J 0 bases; bases outside gene matches: 7. The germline V gene encodes CDR1 LGHDT and CDR2 YNNKEL (reference sequence). CDR3 in amino acids: CASSLWTGDHSGANVLTF. For the CDR3, the DNA is TGTGCCAGCAGCCTATGGACAGGGGACCACTCTGGGGCCAACGTCCTGACTTTC.

This clone was counted once. The chain is built from TRBV6-4 and TRBJ2-3, with 11 bases fitting TRBD2. Germline loops: CDR1 MRHNA, CDR2 SNTAGT. The CDR3 is 15 amino acids. Losses at the gene ends were 2 bases for V and 4 bases for J; bases not matched to a gene: 2. In DNA form, the CDR3 reads TGTGCCAGCAGTGACAGACTAGCGGGATCAGATACGCAGTATTTT. It specifies CASSDRLAGSDTQYF.

The CDR3 loop reads CASSQAGSTFEAFF. The CDR3, as DNA: TGTGCCAGCAGCCAGGCCGGGTCCACATTTGAAGCTTTCTTT. The rearrangement links TRBV3-1 (or the pseudogene TRBV3-2) to TRBJ1-1, with no clear D. V was clipped by 3 bases and J by 7 bases, with 15 bases between them. Germline V gene data show CDR1 as LGHDT and CDR2 as YNNKEL (reference sequence). CDR3 length: 14 amino acids.

V and J are TRBV7-2 and TRBJ2-3; 11 bases agree with TRBD2. This CDR3 region has 16 residues. The germline V gene has CDR1 SGHTA and CDR2 FQGNSA. J was trimmed by 2 bases and V by 7 bases; bases with no gene match: 8. CDR3 nucleotide sequence: TGTGCCAGCACCTATAGCGGGGGGGAGATCACAGATACGCAGTATTTT. Its protein is CASTYSGGEITDTQYF.

The V call is TRBV6-5, the J call TRBJ1-5; D gene unclear. Germline assignment: CDR1 MNHEY and CDR2 SVGAGI. V was clipped by 6 bases and J by 6 bases, with 18 bases between them. This CDR3 is built from 15 residues. The CDR3 sequence: CASSPRATGSQPQHF. Written as DNA, the CDR3 is TGTGCCAGCAGCCCCCGGGCCACCGGGAGTCAGCCCCAGCATTTT.